The source of this TCR beta chain is a study of shared clonotypes between healthy human individuals. The V and J ends lost 5 bases and 6 bases, in that order; junction bases with no gene match: 7. From germline, CDR1 is SGHAT and CDR2 FQNNGV. This CDR3 comprises 15 residues. TCRdb's copy holds only in-frame clones and misses some; the assay was immunoSEQ multiplex PCR. The top ten hold roughly 0.13% of the sample, which has a few million clones, around 95% seen once. The V call is TRBV11-2, the J call TRBJ2-1; 10 bases match TRBD2. The sample comprised naive CD4+ T cells sorted from blood. Subset here: CD45RA+ positively selected. This clonotype originated in a man younger than 35 in good health. The CDR3 protein is CASSLPSGRVNEQFF. CDR3 nucleotides: TGTGCCAGCAGCCTGCCTAGCGGGAGAGTCAATGAGCAGTTCTTC.